Listed below are T cell receptor beta chains from one sample, sequenced in a study of technical replicates of blood from four donors. Measured with immunoSEQ multiplex PCR; TCRdb has only the in-frame clones, and not every one. The table records around 73,000 clones, 90% of them present only once. Material: PBMCs. The receptors stem from a human donor in good health. Some clones in this sample may be carry-over from other donors' samples. The CDR3 runs from the conserved cysteine through the conserved F or W. The D gene is left open where the match is weak. Expanded clones get a size class; other rows say once, few or many, or leave the size out.

>.|TRBD1|TRBJ2-7|TRBV5-1
CASSLGQGSYEQYF
TGCGCCAGCAGCTTAGGACAGGGGTCCTACGAGCAGTACTTC
>.|TRBD1|TRBJ1-1|TRBV19
CASSIRGPDEAFF
TGTGCCAGTAGTATTAGGGGGCCGGATGAAGCTTTCTTT
>.|TRBD2|TRBJ2-6|TRBV2
CASRGLGGANVLTF
TGTGCCAGCAGGGGACTAGGGGGGGCCAACGTCCTGACTTTC
>few|TRBD1|TRBJ2-1|TRBV5-8
CASSLYGRAGGYNEQFF
TGTGCCAGCAGCCTCTACGGTAGGGCAGGGGGCTACAATGAGCAGTTCTTC
>.|TRBD2|TRBJ2-7|TRBV5-1
CASTTSGFRYEQYF
TGCGCCAGCACGACTAGCGGCTTCCGCTACGAGCAGTACTTC
>.|.|TRBJ2-3|TRBV5-1
CASSSGTGTDTQYF
TGCGCCAGCAGTTCCGGGACTGGCACAGATACGCAGTATTTT
>.|.|TRBJ1-5|TRBV6-5
CASKTGPNQPQHF
TGTGCCAGCAAAACAGGGCCCAATCAGCCCCAGCATTTT
>.|.|TRBJ1-2|TRBV7-9
CASSSERLGNGGYTF
TGTGCCAGCAGCTCAGAGCGGCTTGGTAATGGTGGCTACACCTTC
>.|TRBD1|TRBJ2-5|TRBV5-1
CASSASPGTGPEETQYF
TGCGCCAGCAGCGCAAGCCCCGGGACAGGGCCTGAGGAGACCCAGTACTTC
>.|TRBD1|TRBJ2-7|TRBV11-1
CASSLVLDRVYEQYF
TGTGCCAGCAGCTTAGTTCTGGACAGGGTGTACGAGCAGTACTTC
>.|.|TRBJ1-2|TRBV7-9
CASSPEPDYGYTF
TGTGCCAGCAGCCCCGAGCCGGACTATGGCTACACCTTC
>.|TRBD1|TRBJ2-4|TRBV19
CASSTTGVEAKNIQYF
TGTGCCAGTAGTACGACAGGGGTGGAAGCCAAAAACATTCAGTACTTC
>.|TRBD1|TRBJ1-1|TRBV12-5
CASVTGQGSNTEAFF
TGTGCTAGTGTCACCGGACAGGGGTCTAACACTGAAGCTTTCTTT
>.|TRBD2|TRBJ2-1|TRBV9
CASGPGGAAYNEQFF
TGTGCCAGCGGCCCGGGGGGGGCTGCCTACAATGAGCAGTTCTTC
>.|.|TRBJ1-1|TRBV5-1
CASSLGRNPGSAFF
TGCGCCAGCAGCTTGGGCCGAAACCCAGGTTCAGCTTTCTTT
>.|TRBD2|TRBJ2-6|TRBV5-4
CASSLSLAGAGANVLTF
TGTGCCAGCAGCTTGAGTCTAGCGGGAGCCGGGGCCAACGTCCTGACTTTC
>.|.|TRBJ2-7|TRBV18
CASSPMEPGNYEQYF
TGTGCCAGCTCACCCATGGAGCCGGGGAACTACGAGCAGTACTTC
>.|.|TRBJ2-1|TRBV7-3
CASSLTGSSYNEQFF
TGTGCCAGCAGCTTAACGGGGAGCTCCTACAATGAGCAGTTCTTC
>.|.|TRBJ1-2|TRBV9
CASRDSEANYGYTF
TGTGCCAGCAGGGACAGTGAAGCTAACTATGGCTACACCTTC
>.|.|TRBJ2-7|TRBV7-9
CASSLGARYEQYF
TGTGCCAGCAGCTTGGGGGCTCGTTACGAGCAGTACTTC
>.|.|TRBJ1-6|TRBV6-6
CASTDRQAQNSPLHF
TGTGCCAGCACCGACCGACAGGCCCAAAATTCACCCCTCCACTTT
>.|TRBD1|TRBJ2-3|TRBV15
CATKGQGGTDTQYF
TGTGCCACCAAAGGACAGGGTGGCACAGATACGCAGTATTTT
>.|TRBD1|TRBJ2-5|TRBV30
CAWSVAEGQAMRETQYF
TGTGCCTGGAGTGTAGCAGAGGGACAGGCCATGAGGGAGACCCAGTACTTC